This TCR beta chain is from a study of T cell clonotyping in hematopoietic cell transplantation. Findings and caveats of the study: Recipient TCR diversity dropped after transplant; expanded clonotypes rose from day 30 to 180.

The data were produced by immunoSEQ multiplex PCR, yet TCRdb's version contains in-frame clones alone and is incomplete. The sample has fewer than 4,500 clones; 94% are singletons. For this clone: No antigen is known for it.

The CDR3 is 13 amino acids. With 5 bases removed from V and 2 bases from J, the gap between germline ends came to 11 bases. The germline CDR1 and CDR2 sequences are GTSNPN and SVGIG (reference sequence). The chain has TRBV30 and TRBJ2-3, with D perhaps matching TRBD2 (6 bases). This TCR came from an older male patient who had an allogeneic stem cell transplant from an unrelated donor, so T cells may come from the graft donor. Some clones in this sample may be carry-over from other donors' samples. The specimen comprised peripheral blood mononuclear cells, sampled 30 days after allogeneic stem cell transplant. As DNA, the CDR3 is TGTGCCTGGGGCCGGGGGTTCACAGATACGCAGTATTTT. As protein: CAWGRGFTDTQYF.